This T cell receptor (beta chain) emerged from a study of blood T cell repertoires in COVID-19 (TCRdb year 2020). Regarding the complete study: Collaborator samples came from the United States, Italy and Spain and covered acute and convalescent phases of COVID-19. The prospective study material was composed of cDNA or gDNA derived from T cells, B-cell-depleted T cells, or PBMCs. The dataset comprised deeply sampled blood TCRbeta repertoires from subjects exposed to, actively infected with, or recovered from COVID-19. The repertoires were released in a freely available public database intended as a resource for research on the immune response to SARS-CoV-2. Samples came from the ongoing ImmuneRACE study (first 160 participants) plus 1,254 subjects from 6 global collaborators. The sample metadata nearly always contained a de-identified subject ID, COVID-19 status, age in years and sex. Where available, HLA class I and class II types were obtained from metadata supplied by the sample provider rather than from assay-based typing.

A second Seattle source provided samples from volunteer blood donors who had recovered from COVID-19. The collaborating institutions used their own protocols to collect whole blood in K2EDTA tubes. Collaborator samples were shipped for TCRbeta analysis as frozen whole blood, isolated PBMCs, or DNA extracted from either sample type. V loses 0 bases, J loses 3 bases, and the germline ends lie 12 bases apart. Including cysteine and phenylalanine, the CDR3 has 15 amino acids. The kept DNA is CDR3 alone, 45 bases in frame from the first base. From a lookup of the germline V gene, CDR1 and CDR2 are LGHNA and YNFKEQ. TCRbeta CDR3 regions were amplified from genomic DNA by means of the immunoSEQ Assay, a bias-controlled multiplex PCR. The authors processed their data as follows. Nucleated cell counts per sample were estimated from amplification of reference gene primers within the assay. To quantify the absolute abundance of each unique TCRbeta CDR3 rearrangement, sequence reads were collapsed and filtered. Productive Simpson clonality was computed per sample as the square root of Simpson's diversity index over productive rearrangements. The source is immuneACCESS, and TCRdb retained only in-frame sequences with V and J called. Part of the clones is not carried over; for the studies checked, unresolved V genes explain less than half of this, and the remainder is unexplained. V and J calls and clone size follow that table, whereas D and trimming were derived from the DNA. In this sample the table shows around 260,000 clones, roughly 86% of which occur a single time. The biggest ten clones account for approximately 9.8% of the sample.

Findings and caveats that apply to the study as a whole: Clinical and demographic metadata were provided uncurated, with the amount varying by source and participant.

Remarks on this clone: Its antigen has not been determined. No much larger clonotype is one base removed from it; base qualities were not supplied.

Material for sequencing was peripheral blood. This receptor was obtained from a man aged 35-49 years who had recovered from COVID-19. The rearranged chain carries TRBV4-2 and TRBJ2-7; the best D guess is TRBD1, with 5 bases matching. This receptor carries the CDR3 CASSQDLGHFYEQYF. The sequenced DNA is TGTGCCAGCAGCCAAGATCTTGGACACTTCTACGAGCAGTACTTC.